These 2 T cell receptor beta chains share one sample of origin, sequenced in a study of blood T cell repertoires in COVID-19. The repertoire was sequenced with immunoSEQ multiplex PCR; TCRdb's copy has only in-frame clones and lacks some. The sample lists approximately 130,000 clones, around 88% occurring once. The source material was peripheral blood. These TCRs come from an elderly man with active or convalescent COVID-19.

In its sample, this clone was seen once. The V gene is TRBV21-1, the J gene TRBJ1-4; TRBD1, the table's D call, lacks a check against the DNA. TRBV21-1 corresponds to a pseudogene. The CDR3 contains 12 residues. The CDR3 nucleotides read TGTGCCAGCGAGGACATCAATGAAAAACTGTTTTTT. Translating gives CASEDINEKLFF.

This chain links TRBV12-3 or TRBV12-4 with TRBJ1-1; D not certain. The V and J ends lost 4 bases and 6 bases respectively, with 6 bases between them. The CDR3 spans 11 residues. CDR3 DNA sequence: TGTGCCAGCAGTTGGGCAGCTGAAGCTTTCTTT. This sequence encodes CASSWAAEAFF.